Sequencing of this T cell receptor (beta chain) was carried out in a study of technical replicates of blood from several donors. CDR3 size: 15 residues. With 8 bases clipped from V and 2 bases from J, the junction kept 11 bases outside the gene matches. Germline V gene data show CDR1 as SEHNR and CDR2 as FQNEAQ (reference sequence). Method: immunoSEQ multiplex PCR; TCRdb's copy keeps in-frame clones and lacks some. The data show about 97,000 clones, over 90% seen once. The rearrangement uses TRBV7-9 and TRBJ2-7; 8 nucleotides align to TRBD2. Sequenced input: T cells isolated from PBMCs. The origin of this receptor is a human donor in good health. The CDR3 nucleotides read TGTGCCAGCGTCCTGGCTAGCGGGTACCCCTACGAGCAGTACTTC. Translated, it gives CASVLASGYPYEQYF.